This T cell receptor beta chain was recovered during a study of T cell changes during pregnancy in multiple sclerosis. The CDR3 is 14 residues long. Germline V gene lookup returns CDR1 GTSNPN and CDR2 SVGIG (reference sequence). V lost 0 bases to trimming and J lost 4 bases, with 12 bases between them. Data came from immunoSEQ multiplex PCR; TCRdb stores just in-frame clones and leaves some out. The table has 90,000 to 120,000 clones, around nine tenths seen once. This receptor was taken from a female donor with multiple sclerosis, enrolled in a pregnancy study. Material: peripheral blood, obtained in the second trimester of pregnancy. This rearrangement joins TRBV30 to TRBJ2-5, with D tentatively TRBD2 (6 bases). The CDR3 DNA follows: TGTGCCTGGAGTGTCAGGCGGAGGGGAGAGACCCAGTACTTC. Protein sequence: CAWSVRRRGETQYF.